This T cell receptor (beta chain) derives from a study of T-cell memory formation after mild COVID-19. General study findings and limits: There was a balanced CD4/CD8 profile in clones contracting day 15 to 85, and later expanders leaned CD4+.

As concerns this clonotype: Its cognate antigen is unknown.

A single record per CDR3 protein comes from TCRdb applying MiXCR to the 5' RACE reads. Counted here are about 470,000 distinct CDR3 sequences, around 27% occurring once; the ten biggest clones make up 9.5% to 15%. The CDR3 is 18 amino acids. V gave up 0 bases and J gave up 3 bases, with 18 bases separating them. Germline values: CDR1 SGHRS, CDR2 YFSETQ. The receptor was derived from an adult woman who had mild COVID-19 (a few samples of this study predate the infection). Cell type and time point are not known. The gene calls are TRBV5-1 and TRBJ2-2; the D gene is possibly TRBD1 (5 bases). Sequenced input: PBMCs or a T cell subset sorted from them (not recorded which). This CDR3 reads CASSLGWGGDLHTGELFF. CDR3 in DNA: TGCGCCAGCAGCTTGGGTTGGGGCGGCGACTTACACACCGGGGAGCTGTTTTTT.